This TCR beta chain stems from a study of T cells in localized non-small cell lung cancer. General observations from the study: Greater blood T cell density accompanied longer overall survival. Detection in adjacent lung was observed for a median roughly 62 of the top 100 tumor clones.

This clone was detected a few times. Its antigen is not known. Only in-frame clones appear in the TCRdb table, and some are missing; sequencing was by immunoSEQ multiplex PCR. The sample yields over 65,000 clones, roughly 84% seen once. The sequenced sample was peripheral blood, obtained before any cancer treatment. The receptor's source is a female donor older than 55 with stage I lung adenocarcinoma.

The CDR3, as DNA: TGTGCCAGCAGCTTAGATCATCGTAGCAGTACGCAGTATTTT. It is translated as CASSLDHRSSTQYF. The V and J genes are TRBV7-2 and TRBJ2-3; no firm D call. V lost 1 base, J lost 8 bases, and 13 bases lay in between. Per germline, CDR1 SGHTA and CDR2 FQGNSA. The CDR3 has 14 amino acids. The full variable domain, in which reference TRBV7-2 and TRBJ2-3 provide the parts outside the CDR3, is GAGVSQSPSNKVTEKGKDVELRCDPISGHTALYWYRQSLGQGLEFLIYFQGNSAPDKSGLPSDRFSAERTGGSVSTLTIQRTQQEDSAVYLCASSLDHRSSTQYFGPGTRLTVL.